A single sample is the source of the 30 T cell receptor beta chains below, sequenced in a study of cytomegalovirus exposure and HLA in healthy donors (dated by TCRdb to the late 2010s). Library construction relied on the immunoSEQ multiplex PCR assay. The multiplex PCR relied on a mix of 60 forward primers for TCR Vbeta segments and 13 reverse primers for TCR Jbeta segments. In its TCRdb copy, this immuneACCESS table keeps in-frame sequences only and misses some clones. Where compared with another copy, unresolved V genes explain less than half of these, and the others have no known cause. The sample table lists around 84,000 clones, approximately 80% of them with a count of one. Jointly, the top ten make up about 3.5% of the sample. Material: PBMCs. The receptor set was obtained from a man between 50 and 59 years old in good health and CMV-seronegative.

This chain uses TRBV11-3 with TRBJ2-2; possibly TRBD1 for D (6 bases). V lost 3 bases and J 3 bases, leaving 20 bases between the germline ends. CDR1 SGHNT and CDR2 YENEEA come from the germline V gene. The CDR3 has 18 residues. The CDR3 reads CASSLIKQGPSYTGELFF. In nucleotides, the CDR3 is TGTGCCAGCAGCTTGATAAAACAGGGCCCCTCCTACACCGGGGAGCTGTTTTTT.

The CDR3 DNA reads TGCGCCAGCAGCCAAGCCCCTCCGGGACAGACCTACGAGCAGTACTTC. Amino acid sequence: CASSQAPPGQTYEQYF. The chain links TRBV4-1 to TRBJ2-7; 7 nucleotides agree with TRBD1. The CDR3 spans 16 residues. The germline gives CDR1 MGHRA, CDR2 YSYEKL. V was pared by 1 base and J by 2 bases, with 8 bases of the junction left unmatched.

The chain recombines TRBV19 with TRBJ2-2; no reliable D call. Germline CDR1 LNHDA, CDR2 SQIVND (reference sequence). The V gene lost 3 bases and the J gene lost 0 bases, with 17 bases spanning the gap. The CDR3 is 18 amino acids. CDR3 nucleotide sequence: TGTGCCAGTAGTATCCAACCTCGAGGCCCATCGAACACCGGGGAGCTGTTTTTT. Its translation: CASSIQPRGPSNTGELFF.

This clone was recorded once. The chain joins TRBV4-1 to TRBJ2-5, with D possibly being TRBD1 (6 bases). Germline CDR1 MGHRA, CDR2 YSYEKL. This CDR3 has 14 amino acids. Deletions cut 2 bases from V and 5 bases from J, with 12 bases between. The CDR3 nucleotides read TGCGCCAGCAGCCAATACAGGGTTGCGGAGACCCAGTACTTC. Its translation is CASSQYRVAETQYF.

The chain joins TRBV6-5 to TRBJ1-4, with D possibly being TRBD1 (5 bases). The CDR3 length is 16 residues. Trimming took 4 bases from V and 7 from J, leaving 19 bases between them. Germline CDR1 and CDR2: MNHEY and SVGAGI. CDR3 coding DNA: TGTGCCAGCAGTTTACGGGGAGGGGCCCGGGGTGAAAAACTGTTTTTT. Residues: CASSLRGGARGEKLFF.

The chain recombines TRBV5-4 with TRBJ2-3; D possibly corresponds to TRBD1 (6 bases). Per the germline V gene, CDR1 is SGHNT and CDR2 is YYREEE (reference sequence). This CDR3 has 14 residues. V was cut by 1 base and J by 2 bases, with 8 bases left in between. CDR3 in amino acids: CASSLTGPTDTQYF. The CDR3 nucleotides read TGTGCCAGCAGCTTGACAGGGCCCACAGATACGCAGTATTTT.

The rearrangement links TRBV20-1 to TRBJ1-1; D call uncertain. The CDR3 has 11 residues. The V end lost 8 bases, the J end lost 10 bases, and 17 bases lay between the germline ends. The germline V gene has CDR1 DFQATT and CDR2 SNEGSKA (reference sequence). CDR3 sequence reads: CSTPLRGGAFF. The CDR3 bases are TGCAGTACGCCCCTCAGAGGTGGAGCTTTCTTT.

This chain uses TRBV4-2 with TRBJ2-1; 8 nucleotides line up with TRBD2. Germline V CDR1 and CDR2: LGHNA, YNFKEQ. The CDR3 is 15 amino acids. The ends lost 3 bases at V and 2 bases at J; junction bases unmatched: 3. The CDR3 reads CASSQGLDTYNEQFF. DNA for the CDR3: TGTGCCAGCAGCCAGGGACTAGACACCTACAATGAGCAGTTCTTC.

This clone was observed a few times. The CDR3 reads CASSVVPGLQTQYF. CDR3 sequence (DNA): TGTGCCAGCAGCGTAGTTCCGGGGTTACAGACCCAGTACTTC. This chain uses TRBV9 with TRBJ2-5; D may be TRBD2 (5 bases). Trimming shortened V by 0 bases and J by 6 bases, and 12 bases separated the two germline ends. This CDR3 has 14 amino acids. CDR1 and CDR2 (germline): SGDLS, YYNGEE. Full variable domain (missing parts from reference TRBV9 and TRBJ2-5): DSGVTQTPKHLITATGQRVTLRCSPRSGDLSVYWYQQSLDQGLQFLIQYYNGEERAKGNILERFSAQQFPDLHSELNLSSLELGDSALYFCASSVVPGLQTQYFGPGTRLLVL.

This chain links TRBV6-5 with TRBJ1-5; D perhaps matches TRBD1 (6 bases). V gave up 6 bases and J gave up 7 bases, with 16 bases separating them. The CDR3 runs to 14 residues. Germline V gene data show CDR1 as MNHEY and CDR2 as SVGAGI. CDR3 sequence (DNA): TGTGCCAGCAGCCGCGGACAGAGTGGCCAGCCCCAGCATTTT. Residues: CASSRGQSGQPQHF.

The chain uses TRBV6-5 and TRBJ1-1; D gene uncertain. The CDR3 sequence is 13 residues long. CDR1 and CDR2 from the germline V gene are MNHEY and SVGAGI. Trimming removed 8 bases at V and 5 bases at J, with 15 bases between. CDR3 amino acids: CASLDRRATEAFF. CDR3 coding DNA: TGTGCCAGCTTAGATAGGCGAGCGACTGAAGCTTTCTTT.

This clone was detected only a few times. The rearrangement links TRBV2 to TRBJ2-5, with D possibly being TRBD2 (5 bases). CDR1 is SNHLY, CDR2 FYNNEI, per germline. Trimming pared 6 bases from V and 11 bases from J, leaving 19 bases between. This CDR3 has 13 residues. CDR3 loop: CASRDRRTLEQYF. The CDR3 DNA reads TGTGCCAGCAGGGACCGGAGGACGTTAGAGCAGTACTTC.

This clone was picked up one time. The chain links TRBV14 to TRBJ2-3; TRBD1 aligns across 10 bases. Trimming at V came to 4 bases and at J to 2 bases, leaving 6 bases not matched to a gene. From germline, CDR1 is SGHDN and CDR2 FVKESK. CDR3 length: 16 residues. The CDR3, as DNA: TGTGCCAGCAGCCCACCGGGACAGGGGTTCACAGATACGCAGTATTTT. Translation: CASSPPGQGFTDTQYF.

This clone has more than one count but fewer than ten. V and J are TRBV7-8 and TRBJ2-1; TRBD2 agrees at 11 bases. The ends lost 5 bases at V and 8 bases at J; junction bases unmatched: 11. This CDR3 contains 16 residues. Germline V gene sequence: CDR1 SGHVS, CDR2 FQNEAQ. CDR3 sequence: CASSLSPSGGPHEQFF. DNA of the CDR3: TGTGCCAGCAGCCTGAGTCCTAGCGGGGGGCCACATGAGCAGTTCTTC.

This chain uses TRBV2 with TRBJ2-5, with D perhaps TRBD2 (5 bases). The germline V gene has CDR1 SNHLY and CDR2 FYNNEI. V was shortened by 7 bases and J by 4 bases, with 16 bases between the two germline ends. The CDR3 consists of 14 residues. The CDR3 loop reads CASTRGLPAETQYF. For the CDR3, the DNA is TGTGCCAGCACCAGAGGACTTCCCGCAGAGACCCAGTACTTC.

The chain recombines TRBV28 with TRBJ2-2; TRBD1 aligns across 8 bases. The CDR3 runs 15 residues. Germline assignment: CDR1 MDHEN and CDR2 SYDVKM. V shed 3 bases, J shed 4 bases, and the junction held 4 bases outside the gene matches. In nucleotides, the CDR3 is TGTGCCAGCAGTTTGCGGACAGGGTTCACCGGGGAGCTGTTTTTT. This codes for CASSLRTGFTGELFF. The full variable domain, its missing parts supplied by reference TRBV28 and TRBJ2-2, is DVKVTQSSRYLVKRTGEKVFLECVQDMDHENMFWYRQDPGLGLRLIYFSYDVKMKEKGDIPEGYSVSREKKERFSLILESASTNQTSMYLCASSLRTGFTGELFFGEGSRLTVL.

The gene calls are TRBV5-1 and TRBJ1-2; a weak D match, TRBD1 (5 bases). The ends were cut back, 4 bases at V and 5 bases at J, with 15 bases in the middle. The CDR3 contains 14 residues. CDR1 is SGHRS, CDR2 YFSETQ, per germline. The CDR3, as DNA: TGCGCCAGCAGCCAACAGGAGGGGTTATATGGCTACACCTTC. Protein: CASSQQEGLYGYTF.

The sample holds a few counts of this clone. The chain combines TRBV25-1 with TRBJ2-2, with D unclear. The CDR3 consists of 15 residues. Per the germline V gene, CDR1 is MGHDK and CDR2 is SYGVNS. Trimming removed 2 bases at V and 5 bases at J, with 12 bases between. The CDR3: CASSEALGYTGELFF. The CDR3 DNA sequence: TGTGCCAGCAGTGAAGCTCTAGGATATACCGGGGAGCTGTTTTTT.

The rearrangement joins TRBV30 to TRBJ2-1, with D unresolved. The V gene's germline CDR1 is GTSNPN and CDR2 SVGIG (reference sequence). V was pared by 7 bases and J by 4 bases, with 14 bases between. The CDR3 contains 13 residues. The CDR3 is CASVLADYNEQFF. The CDR3 nucleotides read TGTGCCTCGGTGTTGGCGGATTACAATGAGCAGTTCTTC.

The gene calls are TRBV19 and TRBJ1-5, with D uncertain. V lost 11 bases to trimming and J lost 0 bases, with 11 bases between them. Germline lookup yields CDR1 LNHDA and CDR2 SQIVND (reference sequence). CDR3 length: 13 residues. CDR3 DNA sequence: TGTGCCTCCGGGGAATATAGCAATCAGCCCCAGCATTTT. Its protein is CASGEYSNQPQHF.

The rearrangement uses TRBV4-1 and TRBJ2-2, with D tentatively TRBD2 (5 bases). Trimming cost V 5 bases and J 1 base, with 14 bases left between them. In germline, CDR1 is MGHRA, CDR2 YSYEKL. The CDR3 covers 16 residues. CDR3 DNA sequence: TGCGCCAGCAGCAGAGGGCCTCAACGGAACACCGGGGAGCTGTTTTTT. This encodes CASSRGPQRNTGELFF.

This chain connects TRBV2 to TRBJ1-6; D remains unclear. Trimming took off 7 bases at V and 7 bases at J, with 14 bases between the two ends. The CDR3 length is 14 residues. Germline loops: CDR1 SNHLY, CDR2 FYNNEI. The DNA for the CDR3 is TGTGCCAGCATTCGCGAGGGCACGAATTCACCCCTCCACTTT. This codes for CASIREGTNSPLHF.

The chain couples TRBV6-5 to TRBJ2-5, with D perhaps matching TRBD1 (6 bases). The germline V and J ends were trimmed by 4 bases and 1 base, with 16 bases remaining between them. Germline V gives CDR1 MNHEY, CDR2 SVGAGI. The CDR3 has 16 residues. The CDR3 nucleotides read TGTGCCAGCAGTTCCCCAGGGGCCCTCGCCCAAGAGACCCAGTACTTC. It yields the protein CASSSPGALAQETQYF.

This clone is a singleton in its sample. The chain couples TRBV5-1 to TRBJ2-3; possible D gene TRBD1, 6 bases. Looked up from germline, CDR1 is SGHRS and CDR2 is YFSETQ. V lost 5 bases and J lost 1, with 8 bases in between. The CDR3 totals 13 residues. CDR3 sequence: CASRPGGTDTQYF. The CDR3 nucleotides read TGCGCCAGCAGGCCAGGGGGCACAGATACGCAGTATTTT.

The V call is TRBV9, the J call TRBJ1-1; D not certain. From germline, CDR1 is SGDLS and CDR2 YYNGEE. Trimming took 0 bases from V and 8 from J, leaving 11 bases between them. The CDR3 is 13 amino acids. The CDR3 protein is CASSVEVRGEAFF. CDR3 nucleotide sequence: TGTGCCAGCAGCGTAGAGGTGCGCGGAGAAGCTTTCTTT.

This chain links TRBV7-9 with TRBJ1-4, with 7 bases identical to TRBD1. The CDR3 is made up of 14 amino acids. CDR1 and CDR2 (germline): SEHNR, FQNEAQ (reference sequence). V dropped 5 bases and J dropped 8; count of bases not matched to a gene: 8. The CDR3 DNA reads as TGTGCCAGCAGCAACAGGGGAAGAGTCGAAAAACTGTTTTTT. Its protein product is CASSNRGRVEKLFF.

This clone has more than one count but fewer than ten. The rearrangement uses TRBV5-1 and TRBJ1-1; tentative D call: TRBD1 (5 bases). With 4 bases removed from V and 7 bases from J, the gap between germline ends came to 17 bases. The CDR3 runs to 14 residues. Germline values: CDR1 SGHRS, CDR2 YFSETQ. The CDR3 sequence: CASSNPTGSFEAFF. The DNA of the CDR3 is TGCGCCAGCAGCAATCCTACAGGTAGCTTTGAAGCTTTCTTT.

This chain joins TRBV5-1 and TRBJ1-1; D gene ambiguous. V gave up 0 bases and J gave up 4 bases, with 13 bases separating them. This CDR3 is 15 amino acids long. The germline V gene has CDR1 SGHRS and CDR2 YFSETQ. In DNA form, the CDR3 reads TGCGCCAGCAGCTTGGAGACCAGACCGGGCACTGAAGCTTTCTTT. The encoded protein is CASSLETRPGTEAFF.

This clone has a handful of counts. The rearrangement joins TRBV28 to TRBJ2-5, with D perhaps TRBD1 (6 bases). Trimming pared 8 bases from V and 2 bases from J, leaving 12 bases between. The CDR3 spans 13 residues. Germline values: CDR1 MDHEN, CDR2 SYDVKM. CDR3 DNA sequence: TGTGCCAGCTTAACACAGGGTCAAGAGACCCAGTACTTC. It yields the protein CASLTQGQETQYF.

This clone was recorded a few times. J is TRBJ1-2 and V is TRBV6-6, with TRBD1 as a possible D gene (5 bases). This CDR3 is 16 amino acids long. In germline, CDR1 is MNHNY, CDR2 SVGAGI (reference sequence). The V and J ends lost 5 bases and 0 bases respectively, with 16 bases between them. For the CDR3, the DNA is TGTGCCAGCAGTCGCGGGGGAATGAACCCTAACTATGGCTACACCTTC. Protein: CASSRGGMNPNYGYTF.